Below, 16 T cell receptor beta chains from the same sample are listed, as sequenced in a study of blood T cell repertoires in COVID-19. Sequencing was performed with immunoSEQ multiplex PCR; in TCRdb, only in-frame clones are kept and a portion is missing. The sample consists of 350,000 or so clones, more than 85% of them appearing once. The sequenced material came from PBMCs or T cells enriched from blood (not recorded which). The receptors were sampled from a woman under 40 who had recovered from COVID-19.

This clone is a singleton in its sample. This CDR3 reads CASRSEDRGSGLSGYTF. The CDR3, as DNA: TGCGCCAGCAGATCCGAGGACAGGGGCTCGGGATTATCGGGCTACACCTTC. This sequence joins TRBV5-1 and TRBJ1-2; 9 bases fit TRBD1. Germline V CDR1 and CDR2: SGHRS, YFSETQ. V shed 5 bases, J shed 8 bases, and the junction held 19 bases outside the gene matches. The CDR3 totals 17 residues.

This clone was observed a single time. V gene TRBV30 combines with J gene TRBJ1-2; 7 positions match TRBD1. This CDR3 is 13 amino acids long. The J segment lost 1 base and the V segment lost 7 bases, leaving 6 bases of the junction unmatched. Per the germline V gene, CDR1 is GTSNPN and CDR2 is SVGIG (reference sequence). The CDR3 spells CASLTGDNYGYTF. CDR3 bases: TGTGCCTCCTTAACAGGGGATAACTATGGCTACACCTTC.

This sequence joins TRBV3-1 (or the pseudogene TRBV3-2) and TRBJ1-5; D unresolved. In germline, CDR1 is LGHDT, CDR2 YNNKEL (reference sequence). CDR3 size: 14 residues. V lost 3 bases, J lost 4 bases, and 10 bases lay in between. CDR3 amino acids: CASSQLAKNQPQHF. The CDR3 DNA reads as TGTGCCAGCAGCCAGCTAGCAAAGAATCAGCCCCAGCATTTT.

V gene TRBV7-2 combines with J gene TRBJ1-2; D is perhaps TRBD1 (6 bases). Trimming stripped 5 bases from V and 3 bases from J, with 16 bases between. CDR1 and CDR2 (germline): SGHTA, FQGNSA. The CDR3 has 15 residues. The CDR3 region is CASSLHGQFDYGYTF. The DNA for the CDR3 is TGTGCCAGCAGCCTCCACGGACAGTTTGACTATGGCTACACCTTC.

The count of this clone is one. The V call is TRBV10-3, the J call TRBJ1-2; TRBD1 aligns across 8 bases. With 6 bases clipped from V and 2 bases from J, the junction kept 8 bases outside the gene matches. This CDR3 comprises 15 residues. From germline, CDR1 is ENHRY and CDR2 SYGVKD. CDR3 residues: CAIRDRELPNYGYTF. DNA of the CDR3: TGTGCCATCAGGGACAGGGAGTTGCCAAACTATGGCTACACCTTC.

The genes are TRBV7-9 and TRBJ1-6; D possibly corresponds to TRBD1 (6 bases). Between the trimmed V and J ends, which lost 5 bases and 6 bases, there was a span of 14 bases. From germline, CDR1 is SEHNR and CDR2 FQNEAQ (reference sequence). CDR3 length: 15 residues. CDR3 protein: CASSESGHPNSPLHF. The CDR3 region has the DNA TGTGCCAGCAGCGAGTCGGGACATCCTAATTCACCCCTCCACTTT.

This sequence joins TRBV13 and TRBJ1-6; D possibly corresponds to TRBD1 (5 bases). The CDR3 contains 17 residues. V was shortened by 4 bases and J by 7 bases, with 20 bases between the two germline ends. The germline CDR1 and CDR2 sequences are PRHDT and FYEKMQ (reference sequence). In nucleotides, the CDR3 is TGTGCCAGCAGCTCCTCCCGCCAGGGTTTCCCCAATTCACCCCTCCACTTT. Amino acid sequence: CASSSSRQGFPNSPLHF.

The table lists this clone with a few counts. The V and J genes are TRBV14 and TRBJ2-7; 7 bases agree with TRBD2. Trimming cost V 5 bases and J 1 base; bases outside gene matches: 14. Germline loops: CDR1 SGHDN, CDR2 FVKESK. The CDR3 has 17 amino acids. CDR3 amino acids: CASSERLSTSLSYEQYF. CDR3 DNA sequence: TGTGCCAGCAGCGAGCGCCTTTCGACTAGCCTATCCTACGAGCAGTACTTC.

J is TRBJ2-7 and V is TRBV15, with 9 bases lining up with TRBD1. The length of the CDR3 is 13 residues. The V gene end was trimmed by 5 bases and the J gene end by 7 bases; junction bases not matched to a gene: 6. Germline V gene lookup returns CDR1 LNHNV and CDR2 YYDKDF (reference sequence). CDR3 sequence reads: CATSRDRVGEQYF. CDR3 DNA: TGTGCCACCAGCCGGGACAGGGTCGGTGAGCAGTACTTC. The full variable domain, with the rest looked up from reference TRBV15 and TRBJ2-7, is DAMVIQNPRYQVTQFGKPVTLSCSQTLNHNVMYWYQQKSSQAPKLLFHYYDKDFNNEADTPDNFQSRRPNTSFCFLDIRSPGLGDTAMYLCATSRDRVGEQYFGPGTRLTVT.

This chain uses TRBV24-1 with TRBJ2-3; D may be TRBD1 (5 bases). The CDR3 is 16 residues long. CDR1 and CDR2 from the germline V gene are KGHDR and SFDVKD. The germline V and J ends were trimmed by 1 base and 2 bases, with 12 bases remaining between them. The CDR3 coding sequence is TGTGCCACCAGTGATTTTAAGGGGTGGCTCACAGATACGCAGTATTTT. Translating it yields CATSDFKGWLTDTQYF.

This chain uses TRBV5-8 with TRBJ2-1; D uncertain. The germline V and J ends were trimmed by 2 bases and 8 bases, with 5 bases remaining between them. CDR1 is SGHTS, CDR2 YDEGEE, per germline. The CDR3 is 11 residues long. The DNA for the CDR3 is TGTGCCAGCAGCTTTATTGATGAGCAGTTCTTC. Protein product: CASSFIDEQFF.

V is TRBV28 and J is TRBJ2-2; possibly TRBD1 for D (5 bases). The V end was cut by 5 bases, the J end by 4 bases, with 11 bases between. Looked up from germline, CDR1 is MDHEN and CDR2 is SYDVKM. The CDR3 contains 14 residues. CDR3 nucleotides: TGTGCCAGCAGTACCGACAGTGTCACCGGGGAGCTGTTTTTT. Protein sequence: CASSTDSVTGELFF.

This clone was recorded once. The chain couples TRBV12-5 to TRBJ1-2; 7 bases are shared with TRBD1. The V gene's germline CDR1 is LGHNT and CDR2 FRNRAP. This CDR3 is 13 amino acids long. With V trimmed by 2 bases and J by 8 bases, 5 bases remained unmatched. The CDR3 DNA follows: TGTGCTAGTGGTTTGCAGGGGGTGGAAGGCTACACCTTC. Its translation is CASGLQGVEGYTF.

This clone was seen just once. The J gene is TRBJ2-1, the V gene TRBV20-1, with 8 positions matching TRBD1. V lost 3 bases to trimming and J lost 4 bases; unmatched junction nucleotides: 8. CDR1 DFQATT and CDR2 SNEGSKA come from the germline V gene (reference sequence). The CDR3 spans 15 residues. In DNA form, the CDR3 reads TGCAGTGCTAGTTTGACCGGGACAGGTTACAATGAGCAGTTCTTC. This translates into CSASLTGTGYNEQFF.

This chain links TRBV2 with TRBJ1-4, with 7 bases fitting TRBD1. The CDR3 covers 14 residues. Germline CDR1 is SNHLY and CDR2 is FYNNEI. V gave up 6 bases and J gave up 7 bases; unmatched junction bases: 8. The CDR3 is CASRPGTAGEKLFF. The CDR3 DNA reads TGTGCCAGCAGACCTGGGACAGCGGGTGAAAAACTGTTTTTT.

The chain uses TRBV11-2 and TRBJ1-1; D is unresolved. Per germline, CDR1 SGHAT and CDR2 FQNNGV. The CDR3 is made up of 16 amino acids. V was clipped by 0 bases and J by 0 bases, with 11 bases between them. The CDR3: CASSLDPVPLNTEAFF. CDR3 sequence (DNA): TGTGCCAGCAGCTTAGATCCGGTCCCATTGAACACTGAAGCTTTCTTT.